This TCR beta chain was observed in a study of CXCR3-negative and CXCR3-positive naive CD8 T cells. Researchers prepared the TRB cDNA libraries using 5' RACE with UMI labels. TCRdb reanalyzed the 5' RACE reads and collapses them to one entry per CDR3 protein, without DNA. The sample data list 6,000 to 8,500 distinct CDR3 sequences. Study results and limitations: Once cells were cryopreserved, CXCR3 expression went down partly, and most assays used fresh PBMCs. For naive cells, CXCR3-negative and CXCR3-positive subsets had similar TRBV-TRBJ usage; for memory cells, usage differed.

The length of the CDR3 is 13 residues. CDR1 is SQVTM, CDR2 ANQGSEA, per germline. Subsets of CD8+ T cells were each sorted in triplicate at approximately 300,000 cells apiece. CD45RO-CCR7+CD27+CD95- characterized naive CD8+ T cells. As for this clonotype: Its antigen remains unknown.

This receptor was identified in a human donor in good health. Some clones in this sample may be carry-over from other donors' samples. The sequencing input was naive CXCR3- CD8+ T cells from blood. The subset here: CD45RO-CCR7+CD27+CD95- naive CD8+ T cells lacking CXCR3 (TNR3-). This sequence joins TRBV29-1 and TRBJ1-1; TCRdb lists TRBD1, though no DNA is available to test this call. The CDR3: CSVRDGMDTEAFF.